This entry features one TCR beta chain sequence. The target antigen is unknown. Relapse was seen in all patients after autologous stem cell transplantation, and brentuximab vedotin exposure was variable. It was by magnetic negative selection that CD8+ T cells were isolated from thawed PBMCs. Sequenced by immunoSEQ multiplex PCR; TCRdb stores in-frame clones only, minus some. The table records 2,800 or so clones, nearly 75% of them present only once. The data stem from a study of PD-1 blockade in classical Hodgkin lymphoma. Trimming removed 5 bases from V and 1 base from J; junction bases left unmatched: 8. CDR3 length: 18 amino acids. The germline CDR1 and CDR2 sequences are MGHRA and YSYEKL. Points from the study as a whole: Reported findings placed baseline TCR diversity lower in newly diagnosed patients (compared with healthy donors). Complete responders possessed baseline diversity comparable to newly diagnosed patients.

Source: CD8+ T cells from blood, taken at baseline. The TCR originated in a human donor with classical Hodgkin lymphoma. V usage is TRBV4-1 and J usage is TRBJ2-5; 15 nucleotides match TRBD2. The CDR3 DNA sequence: TGCGCCAGCAGCTGGCGGACTAGCGGGAGGGATTCCCAAGAGACCCAGTACTTC. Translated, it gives CASSWRTSGRDSQETQYF.